These 32 T cell receptor beta chains came from one sample sequenced in a study of cytomegalovirus exposure and HLA in healthy donors. PCR used 60 Vbeta primers and 13 Jbeta primers. Only in-frame clones appear in the TCRdb table, and some are missing; sequencing was by immunoSEQ multiplex PCR. Seen here are approximately 180,000 clones, about 80% observed once, and the top ten hold almost 7%. Material: PBMCs. The receptors were gathered from a man between 25 and 39 years old in good health and CMV-seropositive.

The V call is TRBV5-1, the J call TRBJ2-7, with 8 bases aligning to TRBD1. Losses at the gene ends were 4 bases for V and 0 bases for J; bases not matched to a gene: 6. CDR3 length: 15 amino acids. Germline V gene data show CDR1 as SGHRS and CDR2 as YFSETQ. The DNA for the CDR3 is TGCGCCAGCAGCGTACAGACAGGGGCCTCCTACGAGCAGTACTTC. This translates into CASSVQTGASYEQYF.

V and J are TRBV29-1 and TRBJ2-2; 8 bases are shared with TRBD1. V lost 4 bases to trimming and J lost 1 base; unmatched junction nucleotides: 5. Germline assignment: CDR1 SQVTM and CDR2 ANQGSEA. The CDR3 extends over 15 amino acids. The chain's CDR3 is CSVVTGTGNTGELFF. DNA for the CDR3: TGCAGCGTTGTTACCGGGACAGGGAACACCGGGGAGCTGTTTTTT.

This rearrangement joins TRBV5-4 to TRBJ2-4; no firm D call. The CDR3 loop spans 15 amino acids. Trimming stripped 0 bases from V and 3 bases from J, with 10 bases between. Germline values: CDR1 SGHNT, CDR2 YYREEE (reference sequence). CDR3 nucleotide sequence: TGTGCCAGCAGCTTGGCCGCGGTCGACAAAAACATTCAGTACTTC. This codes for CASSLAAVDKNIQYF. The full variable domain, its missing parts supplied by reference TRBV5-4 and TRBJ2-4, is ETGVTQSPTHLIKTRGQQVTLRCSSQSGHNTVSWYQQALGQGPQFIFQYYREEENGRGNFPPRFSGLQFPNYSSELNVNALELDDSALYLCASSLAAVDKNIQYFGAGTRLSVL.

The chain recombines TRBV5-4 with TRBJ2-5, with 7 bases that match TRBD1. The end of the DNA fits TRBJ2-7 better, so the J call may be wrong. The CDR3 contains 17 residues. Looked up from germline, CDR1 is SGHNT and CDR2 is YYREEE (reference sequence). CDR3: CASSLDRGSGHTYEQYF. The CDR3 nucleotides read TGTGCCAGCAGCTTGGACAGGGGTTCTGGGCATACCTACGAGCAGTACTTC.

The chain carries TRBV5-4 and TRBJ2-7, with D possibly being TRBD1 (6 bases). Trimming left V 0 bases short and J 4 bases short, with 11 bases between. Germline lookup yields CDR1 SGHNT and CDR2 YYREEE (reference sequence). CDR3 length equals 14 residues. The CDR3 here is CASSLEQGDYEQYF. CDR3 sequence (DNA): TGTGCCAGCAGCTTGGAACAGGGTGATTACGAGCAGTACTTC.

The chain combines TRBV2 with TRBJ2-7; TRBD1 matches 9 bases. Germline CDR1 is SNHLY and CDR2 is FYNNEI. This CDR3 is 13 amino acids long. V dropped 10 bases and J dropped 6; count of bases not matched to a gene: 10. The CDR3 loop reads CAINRDRDPEQYF. The CDR3 coding sequence is TGTGCCATAAATCGGGACAGGGATCCCGAGCAGTACTTC.

The V and J genes are TRBV19 and TRBJ1-1; TRBD1 aligns across 7 bases. With 4 bases clipped from V and 5 bases from J, the junction kept 4 bases outside the gene matches. Germline CDR1 and CDR2: LNHDA and SQIVND (reference sequence). The CDR3 totals 13 residues. The CDR3 reads CASSTTGETEAFF. The CDR3 DNA reads TGTGCCAGTAGTACCACAGGGGAAACTGAAGCTTTCTTT.

V usage is TRBV30 and J usage is TRBJ2-7, with D tentatively TRBD1 (6 bases). V was cut by 4 bases and J by 0 bases, with 16 bases left in between. The CDR3 has 15 residues. Germline assignment: CDR1 GTSNPN and CDR2 SVGIG (reference sequence). The CDR3 spells CAWTSGHDSSYEQYF. The CDR3 nucleotides are TGTGCCTGGACCTCGGGACACGATAGCTCCTACGAGCAGTACTTC. The entire variable domain, with the rest obtained from reference TRBV30 and TRBJ2-7, is as follows: SQTIHQWPATLVQPVGSPLSLECTVEGTSNPNLYWYRQAAGRGLQLLFYSVGIGQISSEVPQNLSASRPQDRQFILSSKKLLLSDSGFYLCAWTSGHDSSYEQYFGPGTRLTVT.

The genes are TRBV6-6 and TRBJ2-7, with 9 nucleotides matching TRBD1. Germline V CDR1 and CDR2: MNHNY, SVGAGI (reference sequence). Trimming cost V 5 bases and J 7 bases; bases outside gene matches: 9. This CDR3 has 14 amino acids. The CDR3: CASSPIQGAREQYF. The CDR3 coding sequence is TGTGCCAGCAGTCCAATACAGGGGGCGAGAGAGCAGTACTTC.

This chain uses TRBV27 with TRBJ1-5, with 7 bases fitting TRBD1. This CDR3 has 15 amino acids. The V and J ends lost 2 bases and 4 bases, in that order; junction bases with no gene match: 5. Germline assignment: CDR1 MNHEY and CDR2 SMNVEV (reference sequence). For the CDR3, the DNA is TGTGCCAGCAGTTTAAAGGGGGCGAATAATCAGCCCCAGCATTTT. Translated: CASSLKGANNQPQHF.

V gene TRBV19 combines with J gene TRBJ2-1; 8 bases map to TRBD2. V shed 5 bases and J 6 bases; nucleotides not matched to a gene: 9. CDR3 size: 15 residues. CDR1 LNHDA and CDR2 SQIVND come from the germline V gene (reference sequence). The CDR3 protein is CASSDPGGPGNEQFF. CDR3 DNA: TGTGCCAGTAGTGATCCGGGAGGGCCTGGCAATGAGCAGTTCTTC.

This chain uses TRBV4-1 with TRBJ1-2, with TRBD1 as a possible D gene (5 bases). CDR1 is MGHRA, CDR2 YSYEKL, per germline. The CDR3 is 19 residues long. The V end lost 4 bases, the J end lost 4 bases, and 28 bases lay between the germline ends. In DNA, the CDR3 is TGCGCCAGCAGCCGCGGGGGTCGACCGACAGTCGCTGAGTTCTATGGCTACACCTTC. Its translation: CASSRGGRPTVAEFYGYTF.

This clone was seen a single time. The rearrangement uses TRBV5-1 and TRBJ2-5; D might be TRBD2 (6 bases). Germline V gene lookup returns CDR1 SGHRS and CDR2 YFSETQ. The CDR3 runs to 15 residues. The germline V and J ends were trimmed by 5 bases and 3 bases, with 17 bases remaining between them. The CDR3 bases are TGCGCCAGCAGTCCCGCTTCCCCTAGCGAAGAGACCCAGTACTTC. Translation gives CASSPASPSEETQYF. The whole variable domain, remainder taken from reference TRBV5-1 and TRBJ2-5, is KAGVTQTPRYLIKTRGQQVTLSCSPISGHRSVSWYQQTPGQGLQFLFEYFSETQRNKGNFPGRFSGRQFSNSRSEMNVSTLELGDSALYLCASSPASPSEETQYFGPGTRLLVL.

This clone was found once. The chain uses TRBV7-9 and TRBJ2-1; 13 nucleotides line up with TRBD2. The CDR3 sequence is 15 residues long. Germline V lookup: CDR1 SEHNR, CDR2 FQNEAQ (reference sequence). Unmatched junction bases numbered 4, after V lost 4 bases and J lost 7 bases. CDR3 amino acids: CASSSRTSGRNEQFF. In DNA form, the CDR3 reads TGTGCCAGCAGCTCCCGGACTAGCGGGAGAAATGAGCAGTTCTTC.

This chain joins TRBV9 and TRBJ2-5; tentative D call: TRBD1 (6 bases). The J call may be wrong; the DNA end is better matched by TRBJ2-7. There are 14 residues in the CDR3. Per germline, CDR1 SGDLS and CDR2 YYNGEE. The CDR3 region has the DNA TGTGCCAGCAGCGTAGCTGACAGGAACTACGAGCAGTACTTC. Protein product: CASSVADRNYEQYF.

The rearrangement links TRBV5-5 to TRBJ1-4; unclear D gene. The V gene lost 0 bases and the J gene lost 1 base, with 7 bases spanning the gap. CDR1 and CDR2 (germline): SGHKS, YYEKEE (reference sequence). This CDR3 has 15 residues. As DNA, the CDR3 is TGTGCCAGCAGCTTGGGTACAGAAACTAATGAAAAACTGTTTTTT. Translated, it gives CASSLGTETNEKLFF.

This clone was counted at least ten times. The CDR3 is CASSQDRGAQETQYF. DNA of the CDR3: TGTGCCAGCAGCCAAGATCGGGGAGCTCAAGAGACCCAGTACTTC. V and J are TRBV4-2 and TRBJ2-5; D is possibly TRBD2 (5 bases). V was shortened by 0 bases and J by 2 bases, with 10 bases between the two germline ends. This CDR3 is 15 amino acids long. Germline loops: CDR1 LGHNA, CDR2 YNFKEQ.

The chain couples TRBV10-3 to TRBJ2-1, with a tentative D call TRBD1 (7 bases). With 0 bases removed from V and 0 bases from J, the gap between germline ends came to 12 bases. Germline CDR1 and CDR2: ENHRY and SYGVKD. The length of the CDR3 is 17 residues. CDR3 coding DNA: TGTGCCATCAGTGAGTCGGCAGGGGGGATCTCCTACAATGAGCAGTTCTTC. Translated: CAISESAGGISYNEQFF.

The chain uses TRBV7-6 and TRBJ1-5; the D is unclear. Germline CDR1 reads SGHVS; CDR2 reads FNYEAQ. V lost 0 bases and J lost 4, with 13 bases in between. This CDR3 contains 16 residues. CDR3 sequence (DNA): TGTGCCAGCAGCTTAGCACCCCCGGAGGGTAATCAGCCCCAGCATTTT. As protein: CASSLAPPEGNQPQHF.

V and J are TRBV4-1 and TRBJ1-6; D remains unclear. Per the germline V gene, CDR1 is MGHRA and CDR2 is YSYEKL. Trimming took off 8 bases at V and 3 bases at J, with 23 bases between the two ends. This CDR3 is 18 amino acids long. CDR3 DNA sequence: TGCGCCAGCTCAACATCAGGTCCAGCCCCGAGCTATAATTCACCCCTCCACTTT. Its translation is CASSTSGPAPSYNSPLHF.

The sample holds a few counts of this clone. V gene TRBV6-5 combines with J gene TRBJ2-1; D uncertain. CDR1 is MNHEY, CDR2 SVGAGI, per germline. V was pared by 6 bases and J by 5 bases, with 11 bases between. This CDR3 has 13 residues. The DNA of the CDR3 is TGTGCCAGCAGCTCTAGGCGCGACAATGAGCAGTTCTTC. Translating it yields CASSSRRDNEQFF.

The rearrangement joins TRBV7-3 to TRBJ2-1; TRBD2 agrees at 9 bases. The V and J ends lost 1 base and 5 bases, in that order; junction bases with no gene match: 3. The CDR3 length is 15 residues. Germline lookup yields CDR1 SGHTA and CDR2 FQGTGA. CDR3 sequence: CASSLKASGNNEQFF. CDR3 coding DNA: TGTGCCAGCAGCTTAAAGGCTAGCGGGAACAATGAGCAGTTCTTC.

This clone was seen only a few times. The CDR3 here is CASSAAGGPLWNEQFF. As DNA, the CDR3 is TGTGCCAGCAGCGCGGCGGGAGGGCCTTTGTGGAATGAGCAGTTCTTC. This chain joins TRBV9 and TRBJ2-1, with 9 bases identical to TRBD2. There are 16 residues in the CDR3. Trimming cost V 3 bases and J 7 bases; bases outside gene matches: 11. The germline V gene encodes CDR1 SGDLS and CDR2 YYNGEE. Full variable domain (outside the CDR3, taken from reference TRBV9 and TRBJ2-1): DSGVTQTPKHLITATGQRVTLRCSPRSGDLSVYWYQQSLDQGLQFLIQYYNGEERAKGNILERFSAQQFPDLHSELNLSSLELGDSALYFCASSAAGGPLWNEQFFGPGTRLTVL.

The chain couples TRBV5-6 to TRBJ1-2; D unresolved. Trimming cost V 1 base and J 4 bases, with 14 bases left between them. There are 15 residues in the CDR3. The germline CDR1 and CDR2 sequences are SGHDT and YYEEEE. CDR3 residues: CASSLSLVGGYGYTF. In DNA, the CDR3 is TGTGCCAGCAGCTTGAGCCTGGTCGGTGGCTATGGCTACACCTTC.

The rearrangement uses TRBV10-3 and TRBJ1-2, with TRBD1 identical over 11 bases. V shed 10 bases, J shed 1 base, and the junction held 5 bases outside the gene matches. This CDR3 has 14 residues. CDR1 is ENHRY, CDR2 SYGVKD, per germline. For the CDR3, the DNA is TGTGCCAGCGTGGGACAGGGGGATAACTATGGCTACACCTTC. It is translated as CASVGQGDNYGYTF.

The chain combines TRBV27 with TRBJ1-1; possibly TRBD1 for D (6 bases). The CDR3 sequence is 14 residues long. The germline gives CDR1 MNHEY, CDR2 SMNVEV (reference sequence). Trimming shortened V by 5 bases and J by 2 bases, and 12 bases separated the two germline ends. CDR3 in DNA: TGTGCCAGCAGTCTTAGACAGGCTAACACTGAAGCTTTCTTT. Amino acid sequence: CASSLRQANTEAFF.

The gene calls are TRBV19 and TRBJ2-5; a weak D match, TRBD2 (5 bases). Between the trimmed V and J ends, which lost 4 bases and 3 bases, there was a span of 9 bases. Germline V lookup: CDR1 LNHDA, CDR2 SQIVND (reference sequence). The CDR3 contains 13 residues. CDR3 DNA sequence: TGTGCCAGTAGTAGGGAGTTTGAAGAGACCCAGTACTTC. Translating gives CASSREFEETQYF.

The J gene is TRBJ1-6, the V gene TRBV19; 8 bases are a match to TRBD1. Trimming removed 3 bases from V and 7 bases from J; junction bases left unmatched: 11. This CDR3 is 17 amino acids long. Germline CDR1 is LNHDA and CDR2 is SQIVND (reference sequence). CDR3 nucleotides: TGTGCCAGTAGTATCGGACAGGGCAGTGAGCTCAATTCACCCCTCCACTTT. Its translation is CASSIGQGSELNSPLHF.

This chain joins TRBV28 and TRBJ2-5; D is unresolved. Germline V gene data show CDR1 as MDHEN and CDR2 as SYDVKM. V lost 1 base and J 0 bases, leaving 15 bases between the germline ends. The CDR3 consists of 17 residues. The CDR3 DNA sequence: TGTGCCAGCAGTTTATCTCTCTTGACATTACACCAAGAGACCCAGTACTTC. This translates into CASSLSLLTLHQETQYF. Supplemented by reference TRBV28 and TRBJ2-5, the full variable domain reads DVKVTQSSRYLVKRTGEKVFLECVQDMDHENMFWYRQDPGLGLRLIYFSYDVKMKEKGDIPEGYSVSREKKERFSLILESASTNQTSMYLCASSLSLLTLHQETQYFGPGTRLLVL.

The chain couples TRBV7-9 to TRBJ2-1; weak D call: TRBD2 (5 bases). CDR3 length: 16 amino acids. Germline CDR1 SEHNR, CDR2 FQNEAQ (reference sequence). With 6 bases removed from V and 5 bases from J, the gap between germline ends came to 20 bases. CDR3 protein: CASSPPLSSVHNEQFF. The CDR3 DNA reads TGTGCCAGCAGTCCCCCCCTGAGTAGCGTGCACAATGAGCAGTTCTTC.

This clone showed up just a few times. The J gene is TRBJ2-2, the V gene TRBV7-3; 12 bases line up with TRBD2. Losses at the gene ends were 3 bases for V and 3 bases for J; bases not matched to a gene: 8. This CDR3 contains 18 residues. Germline values: CDR1 SGHTA, CDR2 FQGTGA. The CDR3 spells CASSFGLAGGPDTGELFF. CDR3 DNA: TGTGCCAGCAGCTTCGGGCTAGCGGGAGGGCCGGACACCGGGGAGCTGTTTTTT.

The CDR3 here is CSVVWGSDTQYF. For the CDR3, the DNA is TGCAGCGTTGTTTGGGGCTCAGATACGCAGTATTTT. The gene calls are TRBV29-1 and TRBJ2-3, with TRBD1 as a possible D gene (5 bases). Trimming cost V 4 bases and J 4 bases, with 9 bases left between them. Germline CDR1 reads SQVTM; CDR2 reads ANQGSEA. The CDR3 extends over 12 amino acids.